Sequencing of this T cell receptor beta chain was carried out in a study of Graves' ophthalmopathy and Graves' hyperthyroidism. Study results and caveats: The 13-signature model separated ophthalmopathy from stable hyperthyroidism at around 88% sensitivity and around 80% specificity. A majority of expanded thyroid clonotypes exceeding 0.001 frequency were likewise present in blood. For predicting ophthalmopathy progression, the model had around 64% sensitivity and nearly 75% specificity.

On this clonotype itself: Its antigen is undetermined.

The sequenced template was RNA, covering the TCR beta CDR3 region. HTBI-primed RT-PCR formed the first round, and a multiplex PCR formed the second. TCRdb reanalysed the multiplex PCR reads using MiXCR and keeps one entry per CDR3 protein. The repertoire holds over a million distinct CDR3 sequences, with about 40% as singletons. Among the hyperthyroidism patients, all were newly diagnosed, aged 18 to 65, with under 2 months' duration. The CDR3 consists of 13 residues. V was shortened by 0 bases and J by 5 bases, with 10 bases between the two germline ends. Germline CDR1 and CDR2: DFQATT and SNEGSKA (reference sequence).

The receptor was derived from an adult man with Graves' hyperthyroidism. The sample consisted of peripheral blood or thyroid tissue (not recorded which). The rearrangement joins TRBV20-1 to TRBJ1-2; no firm D call. This CDR3 is CSARDSAGYGYTF. CDR3 sequence (DNA): TGCAGTGCTAGAGATAGCGCGGGGTATGGCTACACCTTC.